This TCR beta chain was sequenced for a study of OX40 agonist ivuxolimab in advanced cancers. Study as a whole: Dose-escalation patients had hepatocellular carcinoma, melanoma, renal cell or head and neck cancer. Partial responses were observed in three patients, of whom one had hepatocellular carcinoma and two had cutaneous melanoma.

Study findings and constraints: The study found that CD8+ T cells averaged more expanded clones than CD4+.

Worth noting for this clone: Its antigen is still unknown.

Data came from immunoSEQ multiplex PCR; TCRdb stores just in-frame clones and leaves some out. This sample has 55,000 to 75,000 clones, with roughly 86% found just once. Sequenced material: CD4+ or CD8+ T cells sorted from blood, taken in a trial of the OX40 agonist ivuxolimab. The sequence was obtained from an adult with an advanced solid tumor such as melanoma, head and neck, liver or kidney cancer.

CDR3 residues: CASSITGVYYGYTF. The DNA of the CDR3 is TGTGCCAGCAGCATAACAGGGGTCTACTATGGCTACACCTTC. The rearrangement links TRBV28 to TRBJ1-2; 7 bases fit TRBD1. The CDR3 extends over 14 amino acids. The ends lost 6 bases at V and 3 bases at J; junction bases unmatched: 7. Germline-derived CDR1 and CDR2 are MDHEN and SYDVKM.